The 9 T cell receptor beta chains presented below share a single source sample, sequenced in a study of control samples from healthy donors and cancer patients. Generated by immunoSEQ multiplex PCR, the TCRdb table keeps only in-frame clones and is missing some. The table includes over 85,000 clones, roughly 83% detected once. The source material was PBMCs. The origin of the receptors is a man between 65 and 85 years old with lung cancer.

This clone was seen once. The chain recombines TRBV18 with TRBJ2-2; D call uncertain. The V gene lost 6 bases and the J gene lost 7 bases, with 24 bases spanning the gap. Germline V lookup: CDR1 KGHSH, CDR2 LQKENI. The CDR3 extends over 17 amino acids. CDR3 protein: CASSQASSGSIGGELFF. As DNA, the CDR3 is TGTGCCAGCTCGCAGGCCTCCTCGGGCAGTATCGGCGGGGAGCTGTTTTTT.

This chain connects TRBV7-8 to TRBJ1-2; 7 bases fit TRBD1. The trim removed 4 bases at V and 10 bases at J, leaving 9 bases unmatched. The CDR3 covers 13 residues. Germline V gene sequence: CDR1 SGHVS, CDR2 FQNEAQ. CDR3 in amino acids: CASSSNRGLDYTF. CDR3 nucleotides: TGTGCCAGCAGCTCAAACAGGGGTCTAGACTACACCTTC.

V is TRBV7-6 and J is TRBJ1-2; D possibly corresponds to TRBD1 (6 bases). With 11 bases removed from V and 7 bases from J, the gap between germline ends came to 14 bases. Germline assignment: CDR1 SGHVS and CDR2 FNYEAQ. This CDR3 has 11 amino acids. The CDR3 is CASVGASGYTF. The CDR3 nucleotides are TGTGCCTCGGTGGGGGCCTCTGGCTACACCTTC.

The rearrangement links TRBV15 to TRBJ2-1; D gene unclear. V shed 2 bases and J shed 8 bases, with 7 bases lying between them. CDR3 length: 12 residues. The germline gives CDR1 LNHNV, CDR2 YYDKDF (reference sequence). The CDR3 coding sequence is TGTGCCACCAGCAGACCCCCCTATGAGCAGTTCTTC. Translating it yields CATSRPPYEQFF.

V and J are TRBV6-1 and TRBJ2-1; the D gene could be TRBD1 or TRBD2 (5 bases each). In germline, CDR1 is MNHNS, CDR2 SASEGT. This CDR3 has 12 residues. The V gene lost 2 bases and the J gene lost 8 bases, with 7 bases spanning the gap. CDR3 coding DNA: TGTGCCAGCAGTGAACTGGGGGATGAGCAGTTCTTC. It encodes CASSELGDEQFF.

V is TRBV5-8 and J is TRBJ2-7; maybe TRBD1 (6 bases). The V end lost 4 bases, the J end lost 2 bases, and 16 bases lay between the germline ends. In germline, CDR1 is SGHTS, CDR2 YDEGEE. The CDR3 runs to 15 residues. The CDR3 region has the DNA TGTGCCAGCAGCCCCAGACAGGTTTTGGCCTACGAGCAGTACTTC. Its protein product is CASSPRQVLAYEQYF. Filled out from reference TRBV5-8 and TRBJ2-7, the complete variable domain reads EAGVTQSPTHLIKTRGQQATLRCSPISGHTSVYWYQQALGLGLQFLLWYDEGEERNRGNFPPRFSGRQFPNYSSELNVNALELEDSALYLCASSPRQVLAYEQYFGPGTRLTVT.

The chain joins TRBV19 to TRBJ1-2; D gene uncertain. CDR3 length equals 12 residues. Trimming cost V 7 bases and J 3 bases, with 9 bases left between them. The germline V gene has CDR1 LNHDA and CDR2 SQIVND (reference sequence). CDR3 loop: CASNTEDYGYTF. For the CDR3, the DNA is TGTGCCAGTAATACCGAGGACTATGGCTACACCTTC. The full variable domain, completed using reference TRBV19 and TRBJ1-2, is DGGITQSPKYLFRKEGQNVTLSCEQNLNHDAMYWYRQDPGQGLRLIYYSQIVNDFQKGDIAEGYSVSREKKESFPLTVTSAQKNPTAFYLCASNTEDYGYTFGSGTRLTVV.

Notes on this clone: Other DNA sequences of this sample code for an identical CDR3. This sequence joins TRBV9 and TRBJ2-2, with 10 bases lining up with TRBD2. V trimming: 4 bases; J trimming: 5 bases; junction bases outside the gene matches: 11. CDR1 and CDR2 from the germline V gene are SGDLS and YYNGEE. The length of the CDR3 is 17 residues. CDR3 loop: CASSTDLAGGRTGELFF. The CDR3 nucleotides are TGTGCCAGCAGCACCGACTTAGCGGGGGGTCGGACCGGGGAGCTGTTTTTT. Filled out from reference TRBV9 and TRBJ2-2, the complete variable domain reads DSGVTQTPKHLITATGQRVTLRCSPRSGDLSVYWYQQSLDQGLQFLIQYYNGEERAKGNILERFSAQQFPDLHSELNLSSLELGDSALYFCASSTDLAGGRTGELFFGEGSRLTVL.

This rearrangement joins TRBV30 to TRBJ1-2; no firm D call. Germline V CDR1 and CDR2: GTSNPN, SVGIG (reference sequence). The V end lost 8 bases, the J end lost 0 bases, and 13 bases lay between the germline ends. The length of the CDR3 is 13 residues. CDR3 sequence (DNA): TGTGCCCGAGGCGGGCAGGCTAACTATGGCTACACCTTC. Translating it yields CARGGQANYGYTF.